The clone carrying this T cell receptor (beta chain) has a count of ten or more. Its antigen is not known. Trimming removed 1 base from V and 1 base from J, with 17 bases in between. CDR1 and CDR2 from the germline V gene are SGHVS and FQNEAQ. This CDR3 spans 17 amino acids. TCRdb recomputed calls from the reads with MiXCR, one row per CDR3 protein. The sample lists fewer than 700,000 distinct CDR3 sequences, 20% to 25% occurring once. The sample is drawn from a study of T cell repertoires in cytomegalovirus infection. Regarding the study as a whole: Identification of carriers of CMV plus the relevant HLA was achieved through cumulative public TCR beta family frequency.

The sample comprised CD8+ T cells from PBMCs. The clonotype originates from a human donor in good health (CMV status not recorded). Some clones in this sample may be carry-over from other donors' samples. This chain connects TRBV7-8 to TRBJ2-7; perhaps TRBD2 as D (6 bases). The CDR3 spells CASSLEAPGEGSYEQYV. DNA for the CDR3: TGTGCCAGCAGCTTAGAGGCCCCGGGAGAGGGGTCCTACGAGCAGTACGTC.